In this sample, the clone carrying this T cell receptor (beta chain) turned up a few times. Germline V CDR1 and CDR2: SQVTM, ANQGSEA. This CDR3 has 14 residues. Trimming took off 4 bases at V and 4 bases at J, with 13 bases between the two ends. PCR was performed a second time for about 7 to 11 cycles using a sample-barcoded 5' primer and a J-beta primer mix. TCRdb fed the 5' RACE reads into MiXCR, producing one record per CDR3 protein. Here the sample spans about 1.4 million distinct CDR3 sequences, roughly 64% being singletons. The data stem from a study of blood T cells in healthy people across ages.

V usage is TRBV29-1 and J usage is TRBJ2-2, with D unresolved. The clonotype originates from a man aged 18 to 29 in good health. The specimen sequenced was blood. The CDR3 region has the DNA TGCAGCGTTGTGAGCCGGGTTGGCACCGGGGAGCTGTTTTTT. It codes for CSVVSRVGTGELFF.